The present T cell receptor (beta chain) was sequenced within a study of T-cell memory formation after mild COVID-19. The germline V gene has CDR1 SGHRS and CDR2 YFSETQ. The CDR3 has 15 residues. The V gene end was trimmed by 4 bases and the J gene end by 0 bases; junction bases not matched to a gene: 6. 5'RACE primed at constant segments yielded TCR alpha and TCR beta cDNA libraries bearing sample barcodes and UMIs. TCRdb re-called the 5' RACE reads with MiXCR, one entry per CDR3 protein. The sample lists about 560,000 distinct CDR3 sequences, roughly 17% occurring once. General study results and limits: Memory cells collected pre-infection included some clones that later responded, suggesting cross-reactive memory joined. Contracting CD4+ clones sat mainly in CM and EM; CD8+ in EMRA.

This clonotype was found a few times. Its antigen is unidentified. The V gene is TRBV5-1, the J gene TRBJ1-1, with 7 positions matching TRBD1. This sequence was found in an adult woman who had mild COVID-19 (a few samples of this study predate the infection). Cell type and time point are not known. Specimen: PBMCs or a T cell subset sorted from them (not recorded which). The CDR3 coding sequence is TGCGCCAGCAGCATTGGGGACAGCTTGAACACTGAAGCTTTCTTT. Its translation: CASSIGDSLNTEAFF. Combining the CDR3 with reference TRBV5-1 and TRBJ1-1 gives the whole variable domain KAGVTQTPRYLIKTRGQQVTLSCSPISGHRSVSWYQQTPGQGLQFLFEYFSETQRNKGNFPGRFSGRQFSNSRSEMNVSTLELGDSALYLCASSIGDSLNTEAFFGQGTRLTVV.